The 15 T cell receptor beta chains below all came from one sample that was sequenced in a study of blood T cell repertoires in COVID-19. This table comes from immunoSEQ multiplex PCR, and its TCRdb copy is limited to in-frame clones, with some not included. The table lists 200,000 to 300,000 clones, 80% to 95% of them singletons. Sequencing was performed on peripheral blood. The receptors come from a man aged 30 to 45 with COVID-19, enrolled during active disease.

The chain is built from TRBV15 and TRBJ1-2; 7 bases fit TRBD1. Trimming took 4 bases from V and 4 from J; bases not matched to a gene: 3. The length of the CDR3 is 13 residues. Germline CDR1 LNHNV, CDR2 YYDKDF (reference sequence). The CDR3 nucleotides read TGTGCCACCAGCACGACAGGGAGCTATGGCTACACCTTC. It codes for CATSTTGSYGYTF.

This chain links TRBV19 with TRBJ1-2, with 7 bases lining up with TRBD1. There are 13 residues in the CDR3. J gave up 2 bases and V 6 bases, and 3 bases lay outside the gene matches. Germline V lookup: CDR1 LNHDA, CDR2 SQIVND (reference sequence). The DNA for the CDR3 is TGTGCCAGTAGAAGGGACAGCAACTATGGCTACACCTTC. This encodes CASRRDSNYGYTF.

The J gene is TRBJ1-1, the V gene TRBV9; D is undetermined. Germline CDR1 SGDLS, CDR2 YYNGEE. The CDR3 length is 14 residues. The ends were cut back, 0 bases at V and 1 base at J, with 7 bases in the middle. The CDR3 DNA sequence: TGTGCCAGCAGCGTAGGGGCGGGGAACACTGAAGCTTTCTTT. Its translation is CASSVGAGNTEAFF.

The chain joins TRBV7-2 to TRBJ1-3; 10 bases are a match to TRBD1. Per germline, CDR1 SGHTA and CDR2 FQGNSA. Trimming at V came to 2 bases and at J to 1 base, leaving 5 bases not matched to a gene. The CDR3 has 17 residues. The DNA of the CDR3 is TGTGCCAGCAGCTTATGGGGGACAGGGGCATCTGGAAACACCATATATTTT. This gives the protein CASSLWGTGASGNTIYF.

The genes are TRBV7-9 and TRBJ1-6; TRBD1 matches at 9 bases. CDR3 size: 19 residues. CDR1 SEHNR and CDR2 FQNEAQ come from the germline V gene (reference sequence). The junction had 14 bases not matched to a gene; V was cut back by 1 base and J by 7 bases. CDR3 nucleotides: TGTGCCAGCAGCTTAGGGACGGCGGGGAACAGGGGGCTAAATTCACCCCTCCACTTT. Its translation is CASSLGTAGNRGLNSPLHF.

V is TRBV9 and J is TRBJ1-6; maybe TRBD1 (6 bases). The CDR3 consists of 15 residues. Germline CDR1 SGDLS, CDR2 YYNGEE. V lost 0 bases, J lost 7 bases, and 11 bases lay in between. The CDR3 spells CASSVATGWNSPLHF. CDR3 nucleotide sequence: TGTGCCAGCAGCGTAGCTACAGGGTGGAATTCACCCCTCCACTTT.

The gene calls are TRBV6-1 and TRBJ1-3, with D possibly TRBD1 on 6 matching bases. Deletions cut 2 bases from V and 4 bases from J, with 15 bases between. The CDR3 has 16 residues. Germline-derived CDR1 and CDR2 are MNHNS and SASEGT. CDR3 in DNA: TGTGCCAGCAGTGAAATCTACAGGGCCTCCGGAAACACCATATATTTT. Its translation is CASSEIYRASGNTIYF.

CDR3 region: CASAARQGALGYTF. DNA for the CDR3: TGTGCCAGCGCTGCCCGACAGGGGGCATTGGGCTACACCTTC. The chain combines TRBV6-5 with TRBJ1-2; 10 bases are shared with TRBD1. The V segment lost 8 bases and the J segment 8 bases; nucleotides outside the gene matches: 11. Germline V lookup: CDR1 MNHEY, CDR2 SVGAGI. This CDR3 spans 14 amino acids.

Only one count was recorded for this clone. This chain links TRBV7-9 with TRBJ1-6; 7 bases are a match to TRBD1. This CDR3 comprises 16 residues. With 5 bases clipped from V and 6 bases from J, the junction kept 10 bases outside the gene matches. Germline V lookup: CDR1 SEHNR, CDR2 FQNEAQ (reference sequence). The CDR3 here is CASSHSDRVPNSPLHF. DNA of the CDR3: TGTGCCAGCAGCCATTCCGACAGGGTTCCTAATTCACCCCTCCACTTT.

CDR3 in DNA: TGTGCCAGCAGTGAGAGGGGGAAGGGGACTGAAGCTTTCTTT. Amino acids: CASSERGKGTEAFF. This sequence joins TRBV6-1 and TRBJ1-1, with D tentatively TRBD1 (6 bases). Trimming removed 3 bases from V and 5 bases from J, with 13 bases in between. CDR3 length: 14 residues. Looked up from germline, CDR1 is MNHNS and CDR2 is SASEGT.

The rearrangement uses TRBV7-2 and TRBJ2-7, with D possibly matching TRBD2 (5 bases). From germline, CDR1 is SGHTA and CDR2 FQGNSA. V dropped 6 bases and J dropped 7 bases, with 16 bases sitting between them. The CDR3 runs 13 residues. CDR3 nucleotide sequence: TGTGCCAGCAGGGGTGGCTCCCGGGGAGAGCAGTACTTC. This encodes CASRGGSRGEQYF.

The V gene is TRBV18, the J gene TRBJ1-1; D gene ambiguous. The V gene lost 3 bases and the J gene lost 0 bases, with 8 bases spanning the gap. Germline V gene data show CDR1 as KGHSH and CDR2 as LQKENI. This CDR3 is 14 amino acids long. The CDR3 DNA sequence: TGTGCCAGCTCACCGGGCAGGATGAACACTGAAGCTTTCTTT. Protein: CASSPGRMNTEAFF.

This clone has only one observation. The J gene is TRBJ1-6, the V gene TRBV11-2; no firm D call. This CDR3 is built from 14 residues. Germline loops: CDR1 SGHAT, CDR2 FQNNGV. With 5 bases removed from V and 7 bases from J, the gap between germline ends came to 12 bases. DNA of the CDR3: TGTGCCAGCAGCCCCGAGATAGTCAATTCACCCCTCCACTTT. It codes for CASSPEIVNSPLHF.

This chain joins TRBV29-1 and TRBJ2-3; D is possibly TRBD1 (6 bases). V was shortened by 7 bases and J by 3 bases, with 14 bases between the two germline ends. CDR3 size: 13 residues. Germline CDR1 and CDR2: SQVTM and ANQGSEA. CDR3 amino acids: CSGAGVRTDTQYF. DNA for the CDR3: TGCAGCGGAGCAGGGGTTCGGACAGATACGCAGTATTTT.

The chain's CDR3 is CASSLDPGGRQPQHF. CDR3 bases: TGTGCCAGCAGCTTAGACCCAGGGGGCCGTCAGCCCCAGCATTTT. The V call is TRBV11-2, the J call TRBJ1-5; TRBD1 matches at 8 bases. The germline CDR1 and CDR2 sequences are SGHAT and FQNNGV. This CDR3 spans 15 amino acids. Unmatched junction bases numbered 4, after V lost 0 bases and J lost 6 bases.